These T cell receptor beta chains were read from a single sample in a study of Tregs in tolerant kidney transplant recipients. Data came from immunoSEQ multiplex PCR; TCRdb stores just in-frame clones and leaves some out. The repertoire includes roughly 52,000 clones, about nine tenths of them detected once, and approximately 16% sits in the top ten. The sample in question was CD8+ T cells from blood (PBMCs), obtained 24 months after the transplant. These receptors all stem from a human patient who received a combined kidney and bone marrow transplant. Part of the T cell pool may stem from the graft donor. CDR3s include the opening cysteine and the closing phenylalanine or tryptophan. D genes are given only for firm matches. A row's size may be missing; if present it is once, few, many or a size class.

D	J	size	V	CDR3	DNA
.	TRBJ2-7	.	TRBV25-1	CASSESLGRDEQYF	TGTGCCAGCAGTGAATCGCTGGGCAGGGACGAGCAGTACTTC
TRBD1	TRBJ2-1	.	TRBV9	CASSADGTDFEQFF	TGTGCCAGCAGCGCAGACGGGACAGACTTTGAGCAGTTCTTC
TRBD1	TRBJ2-1	.	TRBV7-9	CASSNRQGHGFF	TGTGCCAGCAGCAATAGACAGGGGCATGGGTTCTTC
TRBD2	TRBJ2-7	once	TRBV7-9	CASSLKPSGGAYEQYF	TGTGCCAGCAGCTTAAAACCCAGCGGGGGGGCCTACGAGCAGTACTTC
.	TRBJ2-3	.	TRBV6-5	CASSPGEEDTQYF	TGTGCCAGCAGCCCGGGGGAAGAGGATACGCAGTATTTT
TRBD2	TRBJ2-4	.	TRBV6-6	CANLTGTSAKNIQYF	TGTGCCAACCTAACCGGGACTAGCGCCAAAAACATTCAGTACTTC
.	TRBJ1-5	.	TRBV19	CASSYRISNQPQHF	TGTGCCAGTAGTTACAGGATTAGCAATCAGCCCCAGCATTTT
.	TRBJ1-2	.	TRBV11-2	CASSLVGGLYGYTF	TGTGCCAGCAGCCTCGTCGGGGGATTATATGGCTACACCTTC
TRBD2	TRBJ2-1	.	TRBV19	CASSSGGRSYNEQFF	TGTGCCAGTAGCAGCGGGGGGCGCTCCTACAATGAGCAGTTCTTC
.	TRBJ2-5	.	TRBV7-9	CASSVPTEETQYF	TGTGCCAGCAGCGTCCCGACAGAAGAGACCCAGTACTTC
.	TRBJ2-7	.	TRBV4-2	CASSHTPGQGLTYEQYF	TGTGCCAGCAGCCATACACCGGGACAAGGGTTAACCTACGAGCAGTACTTC
TRBD1	TRBJ1-2	.	TRBV7-8	CASSLDRVTIPSLYGYTF	TGTGCCAGCAGCTTGGACAGGGTGACTATACCGAGCCTCTATGGCTACACCTTC
TRBD1	TRBJ1-2	.	TRBV27	CASSWGTGAGYGYTF	TGTGCCAGCAGTTGGGGGACAGGAGCCGGCTATGGCTACACCTTC
TRBD1	TRBJ1-1	.	TRBV4-1	CASSQVGVHRGKVGAFF	TGCGCCAGCAGCCAAGTCGGCGTTCACAGGGGGAAGGTGGGAGCTTTCTTT
TRBD1	TRBJ2-1	.	TRBV13	CASSLGRGQGENNEQFF	TGTGCCAGCAGCTTAGGCAGGGGACAGGGAGAAAACAATGAGCAGTTCTTC
TRBD1	TRBJ2-7	.	TRBV15	CATSRDQGDSYEQYF	TGTGCCACCAGCAGAGATCAGGGGGACAGCTACGAGCAGTACTTC
.	TRBJ2-7	.	TRBV7-9	CASTIPLKADYEQYF	TGTGCCAGCACCATACCCCTGAAGGCGGATTACGAGCAGTACTTC
TRBD2	TRBJ2-2	.	TRBV7-2	CASRWGGQNTGELFF	TGTGCCTCACGGTGGGGGGGTCAGAACACCGGGGAGCTGTTTTTT
.	TRBJ2-7	.	TRBV7-3	CASSPKRRGSTTYEQYF	TGTGCCAGCAGCCCGAAACGGCGGGGCAGTACAACCTACGAGCAGTACTTC
TRBD1	TRBJ2-7	.	TRBV5-4	CATRDRVSHEQYF	TGTGCCACCAGGGACAGGGTTTCTCACGAGCAGTACTTC
.	TRBJ2-7	.	TRBV6-1	CASSKTGGYEQYF	TGTGCCAGCAGTAAGACAGGCGGCTACGAGCAGTACTTC
TRBD1	TRBJ1-3	.	TRBV19	CASSERGREGNTIYF	TGTGCCAGTAGTGAGAGGGGGCGGGAAGGAAACACCATATATTTT
.	TRBJ2-7	.	TRBV9	CASSVSTGHYEQYF	TGTGCCAGCAGCGTATCCACAGGTCATTACGAGCAGTACTTC
.	TRBJ2-6	.	TRBV5-6	CASSDGGAIIGANVLTF	TGTGCCAGCAGTGATGGGGGCGCCATTATTGGGGCCAACGTCCTGACTTTC
TRBD2	TRBJ2-3	.	TRBV11-3	CASVRGSGSRGTDTQYF	TGTGCCAGCGTCCGCGGGAGCGGGAGTAGGGGCACAGATACGCAGTATTTT
TRBD1	TRBJ1-1	.	TRBV7-9	CASSSGTANEAFF	TGTGCCAGCAGTTCCGGGACAGCTAACGAAGCTTTCTTT
.	TRBJ1-2	.	TRBV11-2	CASSLISQGLDGYTF	TGTGCCAGCAGCTTAATTTCCCAGGGTCTCGATGGCTACACCTTC
TRBD2	TRBJ2-5	.	TRBV7-3	CASHSGGSFEETQYF	TGTGCCAGCCACAGCGGGGGGAGTTTCGAGGAGACCCAGTACTTC
.	TRBJ1-2	.	TRBV6-5	CASRPTGYGYTF	TGTGCCAGCAGGCCCACAGGTTATGGCTACACCTTC
TRBD1	TRBJ2-2	.	TRBV5-3	CARSSDRGRVNTGELFF	TGTGCCAGAAGTTCCGACAGGGGGCGCGTAAACACCGGGGAGCTGTTTTTT
.	TRBJ2-6	few	TRBV6-1	CASSEADGGGGANVLTF	TGTGCCAGCAGTGAAGCAGACGGGGGTGGTGGGGCCAACGTCCTGACTTTC
TRBD1	TRBJ2-7	once	TRBV7-9	CASSLGTGPYEQYF	TGTGCCAGCAGCTTGGGGACAGGTCCATACGAGCAGTACTTC
TRBD2	TRBJ2-3	once	TRBV4-2	CASEATSGGPPSTDTQYF	TGTGCCAGCGAGGCAACTAGCGGGGGACCCCCTAGCACAGATACGCAGTATTTT
.	TRBJ2-3	.	TRBV4-3	CASSGVLGHGTDTQYF	TGCGCCAGCAGCGGCGTCCTAGGACACGGCACAGATACGCAGTATTTT
TRBD1	TRBJ2-3	.	TRBV5-1	CASSSAGTGGPDTQYF	TGCGCCAGCAGCTCAGCCGGGACAGGGGGCCCAGATACGCAGTATTTT
TRBD1	TRBJ2-3	.	TRBV12-5	CASGLGQVSTDTQYF	TGTGCTAGTGGTTTAGGACAGGTTAGCACAGATACGCAGTATTTT
TRBD1	TRBJ2-1	.	TRBV11-2	CASNPGGRYNEQFF	TGTGCCAGCAACCCAGGGGGCAGGTACAATGAGCAGTTCTTC
TRBD1	TRBJ2-7	once	TRBV7-8	CASSSIQGAEQYF	TGTGCCAGCAGCTCTATCCAGGGGGCCGAGCAGTACTTC
.	TRBJ2-1	.	TRBV6-6	CASSYQRNNEQFF	TGTGCCAGCAGTTACCAGAGGAACAATGAGCAGTTCTTC
TRBD2	TRBJ2-1	.	TRBV4-3	CASSQDSTGLVSLEQFF	TGCGCCAGCAGCCAAGATAGTACGGGACTAGTAAGCCTTGAGCAGTTCTTC
.	TRBJ2-7	.	TRBV27	CASSLIPGIGRTYEQYF	TGTGCCAGCAGTTTAATACCCGGGATAGGACGAACCTACGAGCAGTACTTC
.	TRBJ1-2	.	TRBV19	CATEAGSYFGYTF	TGTGCCACCGAGGCAGGGTCCTATTTCGGCTACACCTTC
.	TRBJ2-7	.	TRBV11-3	CASSPHMMGRAVYEQYF	TGTGCCAGCAGCCCCCACATGATGGGCAGGGCTGTGTACGAGCAGTACTTC
.	TRBJ2-1	.	TRBV5-4	CASSPRTDNEQFF	TGTGCCAGCAGCCCCCGAACGGACAATGAGCAGTTCTTC
TRBD2	TRBJ2-7	.	TRBV9	CASSVSGEAYEQYF	TGTGCCAGCAGCGTAAGCGGGGAGGCCTACGAGCAGTACTTC
.	TRBJ2-2	.	TRBV9	CASSGRGGTGELFF	TGTGCCAGCAGCGGGCGAGGGGGCACCGGGGAGCTGTTTTTT
TRBD2	TRBJ2-3	.	TRBV7-3	CASSILAEPSADTQYF	TGTGCCAGCAGCATACTAGCGGAACCCTCGGCAGATACGCAGTATTTT
.	TRBJ1-1	few	TRBV2	CASRRGRTEAFF	TGTGCCAGCAGAAGAGGGAGAACTGAAGCTTTCTTT
.	TRBJ2-5	once	TRBV4-1	CASSQEKRYQETQYF	TGCGCCAGCAGCCAAGAAAAGCGCTACCAAGAGACCCAGTACTTC
TRBD1	TRBJ2-1	.	TRBV7-8	CASSYAGGNEQFF	TGTGCCAGCAGCTACGCAGGGGGAAATGAGCAGTTCTTC
TRBD2	TRBJ2-7	.	TRBV19	CATTAGSYEQYF	TGTGCCACTACAGCGGGGTCCTACGAGCAGTACTTC
.	TRBJ1-5	.	TRBV19	CASSDFPQGFNSNQPQHF	TGTGCCAGTAGTGATTTTCCCCAGGGTTTCAATAGCAATCAGCCCCAGCATTTT
TRBD1	TRBJ1-2	.	TRBV19	CASSITGTDYGYTF	TGTGCCAGTAGCATAACCGGGACAGACTATGGCTACACCTTC